Following are 20 T cell receptor beta chains from one sample sequenced in a study of cytomegalovirus exposure and HLA in healthy donors. It was with 60 Vbeta and 13 Jbeta primers that the PCR ran. Assay: immunoSEQ multiplex PCR; the TCRdb copy retains only in-frame clones and omits some. The profile shows over 100,000 clones, 77% of them singletons. Sequencing was done on a sample of PBMCs. Receptors originate from a male donor in good health and CMV-seropositive.

The V call is TRBV6-1, the J call TRBJ2-1, with 11 nucleotides matching TRBD2. The germline V gene encodes CDR1 MNHNS and CDR2 SASEGT. The J segment lost 4 bases and the V segment lost 3 bases, leaving 5 bases of the junction unmatched. The CDR3 extends over 16 amino acids. In DNA, the CDR3 is TGTGCCAGCAGTGATTTTGGGACTAGCGGTTACAATGAGCAGTTCTTC. As protein: CASSDFGTSGYNEQFF.

This clone has more than one count but fewer than ten. The chain joins TRBV28 to TRBJ1-2, with D maybe TRBD1 (5 bases). The CDR3 runs to 15 residues. V lost 7 bases, J lost 2 bases, and 17 bases lay in between. The germline V gene has CDR1 MDHEN and CDR2 SYDVKM. CDR3 DNA: TGTGCCAGCACCTCCCCCCAGGGTGGAAACTATGGCTACACCTTC. This codes for CASTSPQGGNYGYTF.

This clone was seen just once. The chain links TRBV6-5 to TRBJ1-1; 7 bases are a match to TRBD1. J lost 0 bases, V lost 6 bases, and 7 bases had no gene match. CDR3 length: 15 amino acids. Germline loops: CDR1 MNHEY, CDR2 SVGAGI. The CDR3 sequence is CASRVDRDLNTEAFF. The CDR3 nucleotides read TGTGCCAGCAGGGTTGACAGGGATTTGAACACTGAAGCTTTCTTT.

V and J are TRBV9 and TRBJ2-5, with TRBD1 matching 10 bases. V was clipped by 0 bases and J by 7 bases; unmatched bases: 3. The CDR3 is 14 amino acids. Germline V gene lookup returns CDR1 SGDLS and CDR2 YYNGEE. CDR3 DNA sequence: TGTGCCAGCAGCGTAGGGGGACAGGGGTCGACCCAGTACTTC. This gives the protein CASSVGGQGSTQYF.

The chain uses TRBV19 and TRBJ2-1; D gene uncertain. The ends were cut back, 3 bases at V and 7 bases at J, with 7 bases in the middle. From germline, CDR1 is LNHDA and CDR2 SQIVND (reference sequence). The CDR3 runs 12 residues. CDR3 region: CASSIDGNEQFF. Here the CDR3 DNA reads TGTGCCAGTAGTATTGACGGGAATGAGCAGTTCTTC.

The chain is built from TRBV28 and TRBJ2-5; TRBD2 aligns across 8 bases. The last part of the DNA fits TRBJ2-7 better; the J call may be wrong. Germline assignment: CDR1 MDHEN and CDR2 SYDVKM. The CDR3 runs to 14 residues. For the CDR3, the DNA is TGTGCCAGCACTACGGCGGGGGGTCTCTACGAGCAGTACTTC. This codes for CASTTAGGLYEQYF.

The V gene is TRBV19, the J gene TRBJ1-5; 9 nucleotides agree with TRBD1. The J segment lost 2 bases and the V segment lost 6 bases, leaving 5 bases of the junction unmatched. The CDR3 is made up of 15 amino acids. Germline V gene sequence: CDR1 LNHDA, CDR2 SQIVND (reference sequence). CDR3 protein: CASRGQGSGNQPQHF. CDR3 nucleotides: TGTGCCAGTAGGGGACAGGGTAGTGGCAATCAGCCCCAGCATTTT. The complete variable domain, with remaining parts taken from reference TRBV19 and TRBJ1-5, reads DGGITQSPKYLFRKEGQNVTLSCEQNLNHDAMYWYRQDPGQGLRLIYYSQIVNDFQKGDIAEGYSVSREKKESFPLTVTSAQKNPTAFYLCASRGQGSGNQPQHFGDGTRLSIL.

Only a few counts were recorded for this clone. The chain carries TRBV6-6 and TRBJ2-1; the match to TRBD2 covers 7 bases. Trimming removed 10 bases from V and 6 bases from J; junction bases left unmatched: 12. Germline lookup yields CDR1 MNHNY and CDR2 SVGAGI (reference sequence). This CDR3 has 14 amino acids. The CDR3 nucleotides read TGTGCCACCTCGCGGGAGTTGGGGGTCAATGAGCAGTTCTTC. Protein sequence: CATSRELGVNEQFF.

This chain links TRBV10-3 with TRBJ2-3; 10 bases fit TRBD2. This CDR3 is 15 amino acids long. Germline-derived CDR1 and CDR2 are ENHRY and SYGVKD. V was clipped by 6 bases and J by 1 base; unmatched bases: 4. The chain's CDR3 is CAIRAGLAGTDTQYF. The DNA of the CDR3 is TGTGCCATCAGGGCAGGACTAGCGGGCACAGATACGCAGTATTTT.

J is TRBJ2-1 and V is TRBV9, with 10 bases identical to TRBD2. J was trimmed by 4 bases and V by 4 bases; bases with no gene match: 5. Germline CDR1 SGDLS, CDR2 YYNGEE. This CDR3 has 15 amino acids. The CDR3 region is CASSRTSGEYNEQFF. DNA of the CDR3: TGTGCCAGCAGCCGTACTAGCGGGGAGTACAATGAGCAGTTCTTC.

The chain employs TRBV6-6 and TRBJ2-5; perhaps TRBD1 as D (6 bases). The J call is uncertain, as TRBJ2-7 better fits the DNA end. Germline V gene sequence: CDR1 MNHNY, CDR2 SVGAGI (reference sequence). The CDR3 sequence is 14 residues long. CDR3: CASIAGAYFDEQYF. CDR3 in DNA: TGTGCCAGCATCGCAGGGGCCTACTTTGACGAGCAGTACTTC.

The chain recombines TRBV5-4 with TRBJ2-7, with D possibly matching TRBD1 (5 bases). CDR3 size: 13 residues. Trimming pared 4 bases from V and 3 bases from J, leaving 11 bases between. CDR1 is SGHNT and CDR2 is YYREEE in the germline V gene (reference sequence). Here the CDR3 reads CASSQGQFYEQYF. CDR3 bases: TGTGCCAGCAGCCAGGGCCAGTTCTACGAGCAGTACTTC.

The genes are TRBV19 and TRBJ1-1; 7 nucleotides align to TRBD1. CDR1 LNHDA and CDR2 SQIVND come from the germline V gene (reference sequence). The CDR3 covers 16 residues. V gave up 7 bases and J gave up 1 base; unmatched junction bases: 12. The CDR3: CASTTFPGTANTEAFF. The CDR3 region has the DNA TGTGCCAGTACCACATTTCCCGGGACAGCGAACACTGAAGCTTTCTTT.

In its sample, this clone was seen a few times. V and J are TRBV9 and TRBJ2-3, with D possibly matching TRBD2 (6 bases). This CDR3 is 18 amino acids long. V was cut by 4 bases and J by 0 bases, with 21 bases left in between. Germline assignment: CDR1 SGDLS and CDR2 YYNGEE. The CDR3 here is CASSPHSGEGTSTDTQYF. CDR3 in DNA: TGTGCCAGCAGCCCCCATAGCGGAGAGGGGACTAGCACAGATACGCAGTATTTT.

This chain links TRBV18 with TRBJ1-1, with D perhaps TRBD1 (5 bases). This CDR3 has 14 residues. The germline CDR1 and CDR2 sequences are KGHSH and LQKENI. V lost 6 bases and J lost 1, with 12 bases in between. CDR3 protein: CASSPLGANTEAFF. In DNA form, the CDR3 reads TGTGCCAGCTCTCCTTTAGGGGCGAACACTGAAGCTTTCTTT.

The table lists this clone with a few counts. The genes are TRBV25-1 and TRBJ2-1, with no clear D. V lost 6 bases and J lost 3, with 3 bases in between. The CDR3 extends over 11 amino acids. Germline V CDR1 and CDR2: MGHDK, SYGVNS. DNA for the CDR3: TGTGCCAGCAGCCGCTACAATGAGCAGTTCTTC. This sequence encodes CASSRYNEQFF.

This clone has only a few counts. The chain links TRBV7-3 to TRBJ1-1; TRBD1 is a possible D gene (6 bases). This CDR3 contains 15 residues. The V and J ends lost 4 bases and 0 bases respectively, with 12 bases between them. Germline CDR1 is SGHTA and CDR2 is FQGTGA. The CDR3 sequence is CASSSGQLMNTEAFF. The DNA of the CDR3 is TGTGCCAGCAGCTCTGGACAGCTTATGAACACTGAAGCTTTCTTT.

The chain combines TRBV15 with TRBJ2-1, with 7 bases identical to TRBD2. J lost 9 bases, V lost 1 base, and 3 bases had no gene match. The CDR3 runs 13 residues. The germline V gene has CDR1 LNHNV and CDR2 YYDKDF (reference sequence). CDR3 loop: CATSRGASGEQFF. CDR3 sequence (DNA): TGTGCCACCAGCAGAGGGGCTAGCGGTGAGCAGTTCTTC.

The CDR3 DNA reads TGTGCCAGCATCGCGACTAAAGGGGGAGCAAAAAGCACAGATACGCAGTATTTT. It codes for CASIATKGGAKSTDTQYF. The chain is built from TRBV9 and TRBJ2-3; tentatively, D is TRBD1 (6 bases). The germline V gene has CDR1 SGDLS and CDR2 YYNGEE. The V and J ends lost 6 bases and 0 bases respectively, with 23 bases between them. CDR3 length equals 18 residues.

This clone has just one count. The V gene is TRBV7-8, the J gene TRBJ2-1; 12 nucleotides match TRBD2. With 4 bases clipped from V and 12 bases from J, the junction kept 10 bases outside the gene matches. CDR1 and CDR2 from the germline V gene are SGHVS and FQNEAQ. The CDR3 has 15 amino acids. The CDR3 region is CASSSTSGSTMRQFF. The CDR3 DNA follows: TGTGCCAGCAGCTCGACTAGCGGGAGCACAATGAGGCAGTTCTTC.